The clone carrying this T cell receptor beta chain was seen only a few times. As yet, its antigen is unknown. The sample comes from a study of T cell repertoires in cytomegalovirus infection. Overall study: CMV epitopes, recently identified HLA-C-restricted and well-studied HLA-B-restricted, were used.

The CDR3 consists of 14 residues. V lost 2 bases and J lost 6; bases outside the gene matches: 3. CDR1 and CDR2 from the germline V gene are MNHNS and SASEGT. Using its own MiXCR run on the reads, TCRdb lists one record per CDR3 protein. The repertoire consists of fewer than 150,000 distinct CDR3 sequences, with roughly 31% occurring once and the leading ten covering about 40%. V and J are TRBV6-1 and TRBJ1-5; 8 bases map to TRBD1. This receptor was obtained from a human donor in good health (CMV status not recorded). Some clones in this sample may be carry-over from other donors' samples. Sequencing was performed on CD8+ T cells from cultured PBMCs, taken from culture after CMV antigen stimulation. The CDR3 sequence: CASSEPGGGQPQHF. Written as DNA, the CDR3 is TGTGCCAGCAGTGAACCAGGGGGCGGTCAGCCCCAGCATTTT.